This TCR beta chain was sequenced for a study of molecular identifiers for immune sequencing clone quantification (dated by TCRdb to the late 2010s). The study in broad terms: For a replicate experiment, the RNA from either 20,000 or 100,000 naive CD8 T cells was divided into five aliquots, and four of those aliquots went on to sequencing. The study was a methods study using CD8 T cells to benchmark molecular-identifier clustering-based TCR repertoire sequencing (MIDCIRS) and TCR RNA copy counting.

This clonotype occurred once. Its antigen is not yet known. Since a far larger clone is one base different, this is likely a read error. Libraries were constructed by PCR. The instrument given in TCRdb is Illumina HiSeq 4000. Bulk TCR libraries were generated as previously described, with the TCR primers listed in Table S5 used. Total RNA was purified with the Qiagen AllPrep DNA/RNA kit. Before any analysis, reads coming from multiple sequencing runs of the same library were combined into one pool. The paper's data handling went like this. Only reads with exact TCR constant sequence were kept, trimmed to 150 nt, and grouped by their 12-nt molecular barcodes. Reads in each barcode group were sub-clustered using a 15% Levenshtein threshold, and a quality-weighted consensus sequence was built for each RNA molecule. Non-functional sequences were discarded, and so were lower-count sequences lying one edit away from another sequence. Based on a fit of two negative binomial distributions, barcode sub-clusters having less than 20% of the maximum read count were discarded. TCRdb ran its own pipeline on the public reads, namely fastp trimming at Q25 and MiXCR clone calling, and kept in-frame beta chains. A single entry per CDR3 protein holds the most common genes and DNA from its merged rows. In this record, the V and J calls reflect TCRdb's handling and not the investigators' own analysis. The sample profile shows about 640,000 distinct CDR3 sequences; less than 20% of them were found once. The leading ten clones occupy roughly 0.85% of the sample.

Summary of the overall study and its limitations: Without barcode sub-clustering, chimeric consensus sequences inflated TCR diversity; chimeras reached as high as 47%. Spiked-in Jurkat TCR RNA equivalent to a single cell was reported to be detectable even among approximately 900,000 naive CD8 T cells. Identical TCR molecules sharing a barcode could cause highly expanded clone sizes to be underestimated. Modeling gave roughly 3 recovered TCR RNA copies per cell versus roughly 10 by digital PCR, implying approximately 30% capture efficiency. In CMV-specific effector cells, clones with more than 20 RNA copies contained over 97% of molecules, whereas in naive cells such clones contained under 1% of molecules. Spiked-in Jurkat TCR RNA (approximately 10 copies' worth), which is not part of the donor repertoire, was contained in the naive libraries.

From a lookup of the germline V gene, CDR1 and CDR2 are MNHEY and SVGEGT. The CDR3 numbers 12 residues from cysteine through phenylalanine. The retained sequence is limited to the CDR3, 36 bases, with the frame set at the first base. Libraries of naive CD8 T cells were built from anywhere between about 19,000 and 1,100,000 sorted cells, with 10%, 30% or 50% of the purified RNA used. Naive CD8 T cells were FACS-sorted as CD8+CD4-CCR7+CD45RA+ on a BD FACSAria II into RLT Plus buffer. Under 11 TCR copies' worth of Jurkat RNA were spiked into roughly 17,000-1,100,000 naive CD8 T cell samples to test detection sensitivity. CD8 T cells were enriched using RosetteSep CD8+ T Cell Enrichment Cocktail and Ficoll-Paque, and the enriched cells then underwent ACK red cell lysis.

This TCR was recovered from a human donor in good health. Some libraries in this study had Jurkat cell RNA spiked in. Material for sequencing was naive CD8+ T cells from blood, with Jurkat cell RNA spiked in. Taken with the paper, the label for cell subset or site translates to: FACS-sorted CD8+CD4-CCR7+CD45RA+ naive T cells. The sequence joins TRBV6-2 or TRBV6-3 to TRBJ2-5; no D gene can be assigned with confidence. The CDR3 is CDSSPPSETQYF. The DNA sequence is given as TGTGACAGCAGTCCACCGTCAGAGACCCAGTACTTC.